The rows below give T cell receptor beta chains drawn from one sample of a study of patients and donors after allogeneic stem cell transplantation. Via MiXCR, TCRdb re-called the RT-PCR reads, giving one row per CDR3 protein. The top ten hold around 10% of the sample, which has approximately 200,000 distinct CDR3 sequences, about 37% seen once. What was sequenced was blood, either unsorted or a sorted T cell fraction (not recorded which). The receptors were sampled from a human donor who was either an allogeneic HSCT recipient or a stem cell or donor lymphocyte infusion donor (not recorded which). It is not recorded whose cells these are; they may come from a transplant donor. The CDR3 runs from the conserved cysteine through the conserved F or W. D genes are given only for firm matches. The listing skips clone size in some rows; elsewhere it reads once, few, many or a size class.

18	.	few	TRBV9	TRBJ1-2	CASSVAWGRSQENYGYTF	TGTGCCAGCAGCGTAGCTTGGGGGCGGTCCCAGGAGAACTATGGCTACACCTTC
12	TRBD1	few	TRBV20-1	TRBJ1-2	CSAPTGAGGYTF	TGCAGTGCCCCGACAGGGGCTGGTGGCTACACCTTC
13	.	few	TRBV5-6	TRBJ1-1	CASSLVPTTQAFF	TGTGCCAGCAGCTTGGTGCCAACCACCCAAGCTTTCTTT
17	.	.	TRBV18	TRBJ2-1	CASSPVFPGEATNEQFF	TGTGCCAGCTCACCAGTTTTTCCAGGGGAGGCTACGAATGAGCAGTTCTTC
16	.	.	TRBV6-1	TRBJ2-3	CASRILRGGSTDTQYF	TGTGCCAGCAGAATCCTAAGAGGGGGGAGCACAGATACGCAGTATTTT
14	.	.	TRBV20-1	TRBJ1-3	CSARGASFGNTIYF	TGCAGTGCTAGAGGGGCCAGTTTCGGAAACACCATATATTTT
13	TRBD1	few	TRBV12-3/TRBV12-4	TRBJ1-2	CASSRDRLWGYTF	TGTGCCAGCAGTCGGGACAGGCTATGGGGCTACACCTTC
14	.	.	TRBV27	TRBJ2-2	CASSLYRYTGELFF	TGTGCCAGCAGTTTATACAGATACACCGGGGAGCTGTTTTTT
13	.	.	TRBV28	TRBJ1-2	CASSFRPGRGYTF	TGTGCCAGCAGTTTCCGGCCGGGTCGGGGCTACACCTTC
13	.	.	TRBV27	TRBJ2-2	CASSIQNTGELFF	TGTGCCAGCAGCATACAGAACACCGGGGAGCTGTTTTTT
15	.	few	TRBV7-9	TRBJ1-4	CASSSFLTTNEKLFF	TGTGCCAGCAGCTCTTTTTTGACAACTAATGAAAAACTGTTTTTT
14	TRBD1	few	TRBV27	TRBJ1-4	CASRDRESNEKLFF	TGTGCCTCCCGGGACAGAGAATCTAATGAAAAACTGTTTTTT
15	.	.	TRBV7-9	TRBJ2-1	CASSPRRPVNNEQFF	TGTGCCAGCAGCCCCCGAAGGCCGGTAAACAATGAGCAGTTCTTC
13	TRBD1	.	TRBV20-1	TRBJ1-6	CSASIQGNSPLHF	TGCAGTGCTAGTATACAGGGGAATTCACCCCTCCACTTT
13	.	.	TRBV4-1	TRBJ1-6	CASSKTGYSPLHF	TGCGCCAGCAGCAAGACCGGGTATTCACCCCTCCACTTT
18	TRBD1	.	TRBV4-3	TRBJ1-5	CASSQVSWTGGENQPQHF	TGCGCCAGCAGCCAAGTATCATGGACAGGGGGGGAGAATCAGCCCCAGCATTTT
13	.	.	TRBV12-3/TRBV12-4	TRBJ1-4	CASSFRDNEKLFF	TGTGCCAGCAGTTTCAGAGATAATGAAAAACTGTTTTTT
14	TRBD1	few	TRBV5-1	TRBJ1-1	CASSPGQGISEAFF	TGCGCCAGCAGCCCGGGACAGGGGATTAGTGAAGCTTTCTTT
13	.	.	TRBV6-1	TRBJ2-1	CASSDGLFNEQFF	TGTGCCAGCAGTGACGGGCTCTTCAATGAGCAGTTCTTC
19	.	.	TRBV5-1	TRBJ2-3	CASSSGPTGLPGSTDTQYF	TGCGCCAGCAGCTCTGGACCCACAGGGCTCCCAGGGAGCACAGATACGCAGTATTTT
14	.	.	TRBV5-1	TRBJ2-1	CASSLGQPDNEQFF	TGCGCCAGCAGCTTGGGGCAGCCCGACAATGAGCAGTTCTTC
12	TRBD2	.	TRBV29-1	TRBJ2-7	CSATSGSYEQYF	TGCAGCGCTACTAGCGGGTCCTACGAGCAGTACTTC
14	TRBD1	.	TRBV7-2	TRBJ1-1	CASSLQGAGTEAFF	TGTGCCAGCAGCTTACAGGGGGCGGGCACTGAAGCTTTCTTT
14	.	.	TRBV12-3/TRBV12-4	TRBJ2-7	CASSYQDGTYEQYF	TGTGCCAGCAGTTATCAGGACGGAACCTACGAGCAGTACTTC
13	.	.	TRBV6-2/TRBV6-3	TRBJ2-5	CASSFRTVGTQYF	TGTGCCAGCAGCTTCCGGACGGTGGGGACCCAGTACTTC
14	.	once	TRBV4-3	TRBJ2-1	CASSPTGGTNEQFF	TGCGCCAGCAGCCCTACCGGAGGGACGAATGAGCAGTTCTTC
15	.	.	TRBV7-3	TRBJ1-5	CASSFLRTSREPQHF	TGTGCCAGCAGCTTCCTAAGGACTTCAAGGGAGCCCCAGCATTTT
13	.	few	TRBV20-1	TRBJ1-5	CSASLVSNQPQHF	TGCAGTGCTAGTTTGGTTAGCAATCAGCCCCAGCATTTT
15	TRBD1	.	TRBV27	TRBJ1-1	CASSFDRGTNTEAFF	TGTGCCAGCAGTTTTGACAGGGGGACGAACACTGAAGCTTTCTTT
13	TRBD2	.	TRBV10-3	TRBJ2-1	CAISGLADNEQFF	TGTGCCATCAGTGGACTAGCGGACAATGAGCAGTTCTTC